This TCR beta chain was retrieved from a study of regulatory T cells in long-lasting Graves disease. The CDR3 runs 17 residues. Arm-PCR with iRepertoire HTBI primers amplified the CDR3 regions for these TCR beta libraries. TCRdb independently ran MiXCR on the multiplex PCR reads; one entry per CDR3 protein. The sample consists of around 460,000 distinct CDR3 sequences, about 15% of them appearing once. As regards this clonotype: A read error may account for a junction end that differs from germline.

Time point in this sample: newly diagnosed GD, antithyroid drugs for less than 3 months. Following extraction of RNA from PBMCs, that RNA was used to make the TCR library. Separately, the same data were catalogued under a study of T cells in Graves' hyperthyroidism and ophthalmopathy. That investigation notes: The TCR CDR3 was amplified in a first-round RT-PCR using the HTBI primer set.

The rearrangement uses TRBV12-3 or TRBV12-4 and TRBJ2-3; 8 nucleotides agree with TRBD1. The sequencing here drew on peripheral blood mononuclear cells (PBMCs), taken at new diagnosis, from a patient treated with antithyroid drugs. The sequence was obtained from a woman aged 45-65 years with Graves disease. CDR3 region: CASSLAQGATFTDTRYF. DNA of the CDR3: TGTGCCAGCAGTTTAGCGCAGGGGGCAACTTTCACAGATACGCGGTATTTC.